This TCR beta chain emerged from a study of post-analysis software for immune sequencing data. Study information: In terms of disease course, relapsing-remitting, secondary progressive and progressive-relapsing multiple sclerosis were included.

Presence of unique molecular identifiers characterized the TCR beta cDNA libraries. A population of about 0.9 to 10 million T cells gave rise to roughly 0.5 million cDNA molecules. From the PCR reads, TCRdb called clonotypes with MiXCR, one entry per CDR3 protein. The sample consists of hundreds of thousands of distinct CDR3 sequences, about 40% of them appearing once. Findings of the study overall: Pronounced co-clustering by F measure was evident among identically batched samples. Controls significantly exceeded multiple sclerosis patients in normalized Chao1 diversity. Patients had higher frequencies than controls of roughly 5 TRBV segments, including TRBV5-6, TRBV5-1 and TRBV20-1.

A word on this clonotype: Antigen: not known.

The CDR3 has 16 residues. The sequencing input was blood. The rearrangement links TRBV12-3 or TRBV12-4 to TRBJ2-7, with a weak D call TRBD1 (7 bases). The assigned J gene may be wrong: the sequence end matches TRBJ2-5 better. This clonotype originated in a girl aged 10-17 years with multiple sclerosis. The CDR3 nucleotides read TGTGCCAGCAGCCCGAACCAAGACAGGGAGGAAGAGACCCAGTACTTC. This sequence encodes CASSPNQDREEETQYF.